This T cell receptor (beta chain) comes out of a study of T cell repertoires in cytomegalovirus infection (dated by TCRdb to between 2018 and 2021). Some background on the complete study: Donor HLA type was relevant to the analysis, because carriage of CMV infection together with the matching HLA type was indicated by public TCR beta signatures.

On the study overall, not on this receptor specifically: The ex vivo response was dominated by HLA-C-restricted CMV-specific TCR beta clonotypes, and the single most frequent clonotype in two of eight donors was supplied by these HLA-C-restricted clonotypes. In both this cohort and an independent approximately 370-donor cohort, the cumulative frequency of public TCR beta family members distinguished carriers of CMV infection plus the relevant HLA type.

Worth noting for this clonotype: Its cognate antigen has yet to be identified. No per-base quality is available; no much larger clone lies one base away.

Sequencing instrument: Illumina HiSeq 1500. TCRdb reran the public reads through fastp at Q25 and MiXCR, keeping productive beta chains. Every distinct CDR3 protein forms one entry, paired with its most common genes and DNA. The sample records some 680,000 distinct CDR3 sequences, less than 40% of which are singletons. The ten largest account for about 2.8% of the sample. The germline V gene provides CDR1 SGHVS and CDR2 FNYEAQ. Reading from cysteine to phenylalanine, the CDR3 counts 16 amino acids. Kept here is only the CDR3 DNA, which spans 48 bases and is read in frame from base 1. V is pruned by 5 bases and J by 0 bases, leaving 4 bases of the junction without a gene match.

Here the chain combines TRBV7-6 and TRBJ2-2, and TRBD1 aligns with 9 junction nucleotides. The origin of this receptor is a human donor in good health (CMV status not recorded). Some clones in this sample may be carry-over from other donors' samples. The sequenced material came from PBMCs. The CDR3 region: CASSRQGVSNTGELFF. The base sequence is TGTGCCAGCAGCCGACAGGGGGTCTCGAACACCGGGGAGCTGTTTTTT.